The rows below give T cell receptor beta chains drawn from one sample of a study of T-cell reconstitution after alpha-beta-depleted transplantation in children. TCRdb processed the PCR reads anew with MiXCR; each CDR3 protein has one entry. This table holds over 150,000 distinct CDR3 sequences, 11% found once. Here the sequenced sample was PBMCs, taken before TCRalphabeta/CD19-depleted stem cell transplant. These receptors came from a boy aged 2 to 10 with acute myeloid leukemia, due to receive a stem cell transplant. The CDR3 runs from the conserved cysteine through the conserved F or W. Each record gives: V gene, clone size, J gene, D gene, CDR3 protein, CDR3 DNA. A D gene is named only where the DNA matches it firmly. Rows give clone size only sometimes, using once, few, many, or a class for an expanded clone.

V: TRBV7-8; size: many; J: TRBJ2-2; D: .; CDR3: CASSFGGTGELFF; DNA: TGTGCCAGCAGCTTCGGGGGTACCGGGGAGCTGTTTTTT
V: TRBV7-9; size: many; J: TRBJ2-1; D: TRBD1; CDR3: CASRPTGLWSYNEQFF; DNA: TGTGCCAGCAGACCGACAGGGCTTTGGTCCTACAATGAGCAGTTCTTC
V: TRBV4-2; size: many; J: TRBJ2-4; D: .; CDR3: CASSQGGDKNIQYF; DNA: TGTGCCAGCAGCCAAGGCGGTGACAAAAACATTCAGTACTTC
V: TRBV9; size: many; J: TRBJ2-7; D: TRBD1; CDR3: CASNLDGTGGGEQYF; DNA: TGTGCCAGCAATTTAGACGGGACAGGGGGCGGCGAGCAGTACTTC
V: TRBV6-5; size: many; J: TRBJ1-1; D: .; CDR3: CASSLLGGGAEAFF; DNA: TGTGCCAGCAGTCTACTTGGGGGTGGCGCTGAAGCTTTCTTT
V: TRBV4-2; size: many; J: TRBJ2-2; D: TRBD2; CDR3: CASSQDELAGNTGELFF; DNA: TGTGCCAGCAGCCAAGACGAACTAGCGGGGAACACCGGGGAGCTGTTTTTT
V: TRBV3-1; size: medium-sized; J: TRBJ2-7; D: TRBD2; CDR3: CASSQGTSGAYEQYF; DNA: TGTGCCAGCAGCCAAGGGACTAGCGGAGCCTACGAGCAGTACTTC
V: TRBV12-3/TRBV12-4; size: .; J: TRBJ1-1; D: .; CDR3: CASSSEGGGYTEAFF; DNA: TGTGCCAGCAGTAGCGAGGGGGGGGGCTACACTGAAGCTTTCTTT
V: TRBV11-2; size: many; J: TRBJ2-3; D: TRBD2; CDR3: CASSFVAGSSTDTQYF; DNA: TGTGCCAGCAGCTTTGTAGCGGGATCTAGCACAGATACGCAGTATTTT
V: TRBV4-1; size: many; J: TRBJ1-1; D: .; CDR3: CASSQVGLGGTEAFF; DNA: TGCGCCAGCAGCCAAGTAGGTCTCGGGGGCACTGAAGCTTTCTTT
V: TRBV20-1; size: many; J: TRBJ2-1; D: .; CDR3: CSAPRHYNEQFF; DNA: TGCAGTGCCCCCCGGCACTACAATGAGCAGTTCTTC
V: TRBV28; size: .; J: TRBJ2-1; D: .; CDR3: CASSLSMGVHEQFF; DNA: TGTGCCAGCAGTTTATCAATGGGGGTGCATGAGCAGTTCTTC
V: TRBV27; size: many; J: TRBJ2-7; D: .; CDR3: CASRPAWGAVYEQYF; DNA: TGTGCCAGCAGACCCGCTTGGGGGGCGGTCTACGAGCAGTACTTC
V: TRBV30; size: few; J: TRBJ1-2; D: .; CDR3: CAWSPASKTLRYGYTF; DNA: TGTGCCTGGAGCCCGGCTAGTAAAACGCTTCGCTATGGCTACACCTTC
V: TRBV5-1; size: many; J: TRBJ2-1; D: .; CDR3: CASSDGGGYNEQFF; DNA: TGCGCCAGCAGCGACGGAGGGGGGTACAATGAGCAGTTCTTC
V: TRBV28; size: many; J: TRBJ2-5; D: TRBD1; CDR3: CASSSPWTGGRETQYF; DNA: TGTGCCAGCAGTTCCCCATGGACAGGGGGCAGGGAGACCCAGTACTTC
V: TRBV2; size: .; J: TRBJ2-3; D: TRBD2; CDR3: CASGRGAGTDTQYF; DNA: TGTGCCTCCGGGAGGGGGGCGGGTACAGATACGCAGTATTTT
V: TRBV3-1; size: many; J: TRBJ1-1; D: .; CDR3: CASSQGQGGRAFF; DNA: TGTGCCAGCAGCCAAGGCCAAGGAGGTAGGGCTTTCTTT
V: TRBV20-1; size: many; J: TRBJ2-1; D: TRBD1; CDR3: CSARDIVGTGANEQFF; DNA: TGCAGTGCTAGAGATATTGTCGGAACAGGGGCTAATGAGCAGTTCTTC
V: TRBV7-9; size: many; J: TRBJ2-1; D: TRBD2; CDR3: CASSSSGRGNEQFF; DNA: TGTGCCAGCAGTTCTAGCGGGAGGGGTAATGAGCAGTTCTTC
V: TRBV5-1; size: many; J: TRBJ2-1; D: TRBD2; CDR3: CASSPGLANNEQFF; DNA: TGCGCCAGCAGCCCGGGACTAGCGAACAATGAGCAGTTCTTC
V: TRBV29-1; size: many; J: TRBJ2-5; D: .; CDR3: CSVGVSYRAQETQYF; DNA: TGCAGCGTTGGGGTCAGCTACCGGGCCCAAGAGACCCAGTACTTC
V: TRBV19; size: .; J: TRBJ1-6; D: TRBD1; CDR3: CASSMTYRGSSYNSPLHF; DNA: TGTGCCAGTAGTATGACGTACAGGGGGAGCTCCTATAATTCACCCCTCCACTTT
V: TRBV20-1; size: many; J: TRBJ2-3; D: TRBD2; CDR3: CSARSYLLAANTDTQYF; DNA: TGCAGTGCTAGAAGTTATCTGCTAGCGGCAAACACAGATACGCAGTATTTT
V: TRBV10-3; size: many; J: TRBJ2-3; D: TRBD1; CDR3: CATQGQGTDTQYF; DNA: TGTGCCACCCAGGGACAGGGCACAGATACGCAGTATTTT
V: TRBV29-1; size: few; J: TRBJ2-7; D: TRBD2; CDR3: CSVARGLAGGYEQYF; DNA: TGCAGCGTTGCCCGAGGACTAGCGGGAGGGTACGAGCAGTACTTC
V: TRBV5-1; size: many; J: TRBJ2-4; D: .; CDR3: CASSAAQVDIQYF; DNA: TGCGCCAGCAGCGCCGCCCAGGTGGACATTCAGTACTTC
V: TRBV2; size: many; J: TRBJ2-1; D: .; CDR3: CASSEVPRGEQFF; DNA: TGTGCCAGCAGTGAGGTTCCCAGGGGTGAGCAGTTCTTC
V: TRBV10-3; size: many; J: TRBJ1-5; D: TRBD1; CDR3: CAISPETTGWRYSNQPQHF; DNA: TGTGCCATCAGCCCAGAGACGACAGGGTGGCGATATAGCAATCAGCCCCAGCATTTT
V: TRBV3-1; size: .; J: TRBJ2-1; D: TRBD2; CDR3: CTFWGGSLNEQFF; DNA: TGTACCTTCTGGGGGGGGTCCCTCAATGAGCAGTTCTTC
V: TRBV7-3; size: many; J: TRBJ2-7; D: TRBD2; CDR3: CASSPGGASSYEQYF; DNA: TGTGCCAGCAGCCCGGGAGGAGCTTCCTCCTACGAGCAGTACTTC
V: TRBV7-2; size: many; J: TRBJ2-4; D: .; CDR3: CASSLGGGGDIQYF; DNA: TGTGCCAGCAGCTTAGGTGGAGGAGGAGACATTCAGTACTTC
V: TRBV2; size: many; J: TRBJ2-2; D: .; CDR3: CASSALLGETGELFF; DNA: TGTGCCAGCAGTGCCTTATTGGGTGAAACCGGGGAGCTGTTTTTT
V: TRBV27; size: many; J: TRBJ1-5; D: .; CDR3: CASSFGNQPQHF; DNA: TGTGCCAGCAGTTTCGGCAATCAGCCCCAGCATTTT
V: TRBV18; size: many; J: TRBJ1-1; D: .; CDR3: CASPGTEAFF; DNA: TGTGCCAGTCCGGGGACTGAAGCTTTCTTT
V: TRBV5-1; size: many; J: TRBJ2-3; D: .; CDR3: CASSLRDTLPSDTQYF; DNA: TGCGCCAGCAGCTTACGGGACACCTTACCATCAGATACGCAGTATTTT
V: TRBV6-1; size: many; J: TRBJ1-1; D: .; CDR3: CASSPRSSNTEAFF; DNA: TGTGCCAGCAGTCCACGGTCTTCGAACACTGAAGCTTTCTTT
V: TRBV6-4; size: many; J: TRBJ2-3; D: TRBD1; CDR3: CASSSGTGPPDTQYF; DNA: TGTGCCAGCAGTTCCGGGACAGGGCCGCCAGATACGCAGTATTTT
V: TRBV7-2; size: many; J: TRBJ2-3; D: .; CDR3: CASSLRRFGLNTQYF; DNA: TGTGCCAGCAGCTTACGGCGTTTTGGACTGAATACGCAGTATTTT
V: TRBV3-1; size: many; J: TRBJ2-1; D: .; CDR3: CASSQVYVAVSYNEQFF; DNA: TGTGCCAGCAGCCAAGTTTACGTAGCGGTCTCCTACAATGAGCAGTTCTTC
V: TRBV24-1; size: many; J: TRBJ2-5; D: .; CDR3: CATSDSFQETQYF; DNA: TGTGCCACCAGTGACAGCTTTCAAGAGACCCAGTACTTC
V: TRBV5-1; size: many; J: TRBJ1-3; D: .; CDR3: CASRGSSGNTIYF; DNA: TGCGCCAGCAGGGGTTCCTCTGGAAACACCATATATTTT